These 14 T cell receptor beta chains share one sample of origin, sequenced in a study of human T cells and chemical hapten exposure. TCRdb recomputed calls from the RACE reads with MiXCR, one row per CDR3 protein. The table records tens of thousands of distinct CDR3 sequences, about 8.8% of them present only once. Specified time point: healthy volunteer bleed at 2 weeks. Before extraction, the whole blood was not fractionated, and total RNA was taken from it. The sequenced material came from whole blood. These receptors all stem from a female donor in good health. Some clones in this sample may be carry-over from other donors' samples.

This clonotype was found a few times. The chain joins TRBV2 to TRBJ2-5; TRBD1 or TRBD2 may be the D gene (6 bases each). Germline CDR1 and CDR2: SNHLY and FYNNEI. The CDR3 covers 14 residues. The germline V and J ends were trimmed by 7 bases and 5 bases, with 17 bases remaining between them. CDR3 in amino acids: CASTDVRGLETQYF. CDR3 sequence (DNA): TGTGCCAGCACTGACGTCCGGGGGCTGGAGACCCAGTACTTC. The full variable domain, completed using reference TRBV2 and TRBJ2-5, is EPEVTQTPSHQVTQMGQEVILRCVPISNHLYFYWYRQILGQKVEFLVSFYNNEISEKSEIFDDQFSVERPDGSNFTLKIRSTKLEDSAMYFCASTDVRGLETQYFGPGTRLLVL.

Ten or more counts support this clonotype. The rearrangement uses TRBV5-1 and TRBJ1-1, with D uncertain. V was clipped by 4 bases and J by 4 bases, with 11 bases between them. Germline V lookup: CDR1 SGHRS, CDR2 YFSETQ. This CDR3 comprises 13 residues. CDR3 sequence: CASSRKEGTEAFF. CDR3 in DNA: TGCGCCAGCAGCCGGAAGGAGGGCACTGAAGCTTTCTTT.

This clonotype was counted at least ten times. Here the CDR3 reads CSVEDLAYFPTLSDTGELFF. In DNA form, the CDR3 reads TGCAGCGTTGAAGATCTGGCTTACTTCCCCACCCTGAGCGATACCGGGGAGCTGTTTTTT. The V gene is TRBV29-1, the J gene TRBJ2-2; no clear D. This CDR3 region has 20 residues. Trimming shortened V by 0 bases and J by 5 bases, and 28 bases separated the two germline ends. Germline V lookup: CDR1 SQVTM, CDR2 ANQGSEA.

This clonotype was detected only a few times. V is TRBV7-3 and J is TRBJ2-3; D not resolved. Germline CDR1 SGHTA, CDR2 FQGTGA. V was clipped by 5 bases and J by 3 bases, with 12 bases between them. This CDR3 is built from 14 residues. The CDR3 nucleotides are TGTGCCAGCAGCCCCCAATACGGAACAGATACGCAGTATTTT. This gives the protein CASSPQYGTDTQYF.

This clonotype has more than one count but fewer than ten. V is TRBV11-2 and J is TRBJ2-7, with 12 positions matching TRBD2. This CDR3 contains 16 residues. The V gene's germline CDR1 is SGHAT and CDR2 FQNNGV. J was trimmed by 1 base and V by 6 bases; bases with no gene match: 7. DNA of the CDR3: TGTGCCAGCAGGAGTGGGACTAGCGGGCGTTCCTACGAGCAGTACTTC. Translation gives CASRSGTSGRSYEQYF.

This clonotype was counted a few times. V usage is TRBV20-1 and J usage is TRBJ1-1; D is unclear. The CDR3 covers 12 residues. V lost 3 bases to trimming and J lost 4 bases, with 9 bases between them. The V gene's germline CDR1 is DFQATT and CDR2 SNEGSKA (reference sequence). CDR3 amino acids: CSASFGSTEAFF. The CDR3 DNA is TGCAGTGCTAGTTTTGGAAGCACTGAAGCTTTCTTT.

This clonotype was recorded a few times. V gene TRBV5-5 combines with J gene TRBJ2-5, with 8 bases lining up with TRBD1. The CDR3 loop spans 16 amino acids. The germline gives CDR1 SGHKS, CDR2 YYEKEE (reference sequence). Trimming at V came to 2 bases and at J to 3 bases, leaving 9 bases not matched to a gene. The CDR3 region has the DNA TGTGCCAGCAGCTTAGGGGCAGGGGGCGCTGAAGAGACCCAGTACTTC. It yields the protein CASSLGAGGAEETQYF.

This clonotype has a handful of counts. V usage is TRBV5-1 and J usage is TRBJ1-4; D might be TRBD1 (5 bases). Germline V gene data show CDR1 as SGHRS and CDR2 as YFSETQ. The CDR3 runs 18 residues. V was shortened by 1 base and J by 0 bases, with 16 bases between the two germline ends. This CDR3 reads CASSLPSGTGATNEKLFF. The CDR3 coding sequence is TGCGCCAGCAGCTTGCCTTCTGGGACGGGTGCAACTAATGAAAAACTGTTTTTT.

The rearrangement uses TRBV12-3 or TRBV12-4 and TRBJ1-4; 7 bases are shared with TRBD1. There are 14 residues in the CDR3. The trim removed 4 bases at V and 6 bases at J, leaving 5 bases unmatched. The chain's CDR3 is CASSSRGPDEKLFF. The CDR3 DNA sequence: TGTGCCAGCAGTTCAAGGGGGCCGGATGAAAAACTGTTTTTT.

The CDR3 DNA reads TGTGCCAGCAGTGAATCGGCGGGAGCCCCCAATGAGCAGTTCTTC. Translated, it gives CASSESAGAPNEQFF. The rearrangement joins TRBV6-1 to TRBJ2-1; 7 nucleotides agree with TRBD2. Germline V gene lookup returns CDR1 MNHNS and CDR2 SASEGT. The V gene end was trimmed by 2 bases and the J gene end by 6 bases; junction bases not matched to a gene: 7. CDR3 size: 15 residues.

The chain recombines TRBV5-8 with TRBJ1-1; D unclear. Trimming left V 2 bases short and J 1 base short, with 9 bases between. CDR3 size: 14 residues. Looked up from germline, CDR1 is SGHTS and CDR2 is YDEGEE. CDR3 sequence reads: CASSFRTSNTEAFF. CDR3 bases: TGTGCCAGCAGCTTTCGCACTTCGAACACTGAAGCTTTCTTT.

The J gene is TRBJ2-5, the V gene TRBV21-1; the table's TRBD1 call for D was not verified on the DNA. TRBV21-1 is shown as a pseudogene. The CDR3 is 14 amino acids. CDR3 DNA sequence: TGTGCCAGCAGCCAACACAGGGGGCAAGAGACCCAGTACTTC. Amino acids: CASSQHRGQETQYF.

Written as DNA, the CDR3 is TGCAGTGCTTTCTCCGGGACAAGGACTGAAGCTTTCTTT. Protein sequence: CSAFSGTRTEAFF. The chain employs TRBV20-1 and TRBJ1-1, with D possibly being TRBD1 (6 bases). Germline loops: CDR1 DFQATT, CDR2 SNEGSKA (reference sequence). The CDR3 length is 13 residues. V gave up 5 bases and J gave up 5 bases, with 15 bases separating them.

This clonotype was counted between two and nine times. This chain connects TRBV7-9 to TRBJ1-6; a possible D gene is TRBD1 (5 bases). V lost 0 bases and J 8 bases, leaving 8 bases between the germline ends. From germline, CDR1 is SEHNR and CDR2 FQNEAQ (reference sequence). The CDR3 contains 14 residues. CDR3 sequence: CASSLALGHSPLHF. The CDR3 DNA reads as TGTGCCAGCAGCTTAGCGCTGGGGCATTCACCCCTCCACTTT.